The present T cell receptor beta chain was sequenced within a study of T-cell reconstitution after alpha-beta-depleted transplantation in children. Unique molecular identifiers featured in how the TCRbeta library was prepared. TCRdb called the PCR reads again in MiXCR, with one record for every CDR3 protein. The sample shows more than 450,000 distinct CDR3 sequences, 15% to 20% of them seen only once. This receptor was taken from a human donor who donated a stem cell graft to a child with acute lymphoblastic leukemia. The material was PBMCs from the stem cell graft donor, obtained from the stem cell graft.

CDR3 loop: CASSPSAGYEQYF. The DNA of the CDR3 is TGTGCCAGCAGCCCCTCGGCGGGGTACGAGCAGTACTTC. The rearrangement links TRBV12-3 or TRBV12-4 to TRBJ2-7, with a tentative D call TRBD2 (6 bases). CDR3 size: 13 residues. The ends were cut back, 6 bases at V and 4 bases at J, with 13 bases in the middle.